This T cell receptor beta chain was identified in a study of cytomegalovirus exposure and HLA in healthy donors. Study-wide results and limits: Sequence variants that were highly shared formed a cluster that was likely a sequencing artifact. Reports indicated that the classifier achieved high specificity and sensitivity in diagnosing cytomegalovirus status. Cytomegalovirus-associated TCR beta chains were listed, numbering approximately 150.

This CDR3 comprises 13 residues. Trimming cost V 2 bases and J 8 bases; bases outside gene matches: 5. Germline assignment: CDR1 SGHTA and CDR2 FQGTGA. The PCR used 60 Vbeta and 13 Jbeta primers. As processed by the authors: Unique TCR beta chains numbered about 79 million in a later analysis, with around 10 million shared. Sequenced by immunoSEQ multiplex PCR; TCRdb stores in-frame clones only, minus some. V, J and clone size derive from that table, while D and trimming were established from the DNA sequence. The table has some 87,000 clones, around 76% seen once; the top ten hold under 6%. Comments on this clone: Its target is unknown.

Sequencing used PBMCs. The TCR sequence derives from a young man in good health and CMV-seropositive. The gene calls are TRBV7-3 and TRBJ1-1; 7 bases match TRBD1. The CDR3: CASSLVGGLEAFF. CDR3 in DNA: TGTGCCAGCAGCTTAGTAGGGGGCCTGGAAGCTTTCTTT.